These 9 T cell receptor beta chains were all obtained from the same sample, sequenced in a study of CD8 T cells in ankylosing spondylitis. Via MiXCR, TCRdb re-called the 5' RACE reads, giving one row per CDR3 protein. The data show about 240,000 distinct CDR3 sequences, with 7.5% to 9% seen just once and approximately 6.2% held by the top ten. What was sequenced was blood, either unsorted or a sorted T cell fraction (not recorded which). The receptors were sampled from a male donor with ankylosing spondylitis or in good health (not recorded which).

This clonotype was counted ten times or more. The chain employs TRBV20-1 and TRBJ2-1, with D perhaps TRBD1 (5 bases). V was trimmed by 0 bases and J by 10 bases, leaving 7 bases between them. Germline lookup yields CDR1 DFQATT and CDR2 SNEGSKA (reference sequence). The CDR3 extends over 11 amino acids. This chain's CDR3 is CSARETVEQFF. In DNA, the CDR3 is TGCAGTGCTAGAGAGACAGTCGAGCAGTTCTTC.

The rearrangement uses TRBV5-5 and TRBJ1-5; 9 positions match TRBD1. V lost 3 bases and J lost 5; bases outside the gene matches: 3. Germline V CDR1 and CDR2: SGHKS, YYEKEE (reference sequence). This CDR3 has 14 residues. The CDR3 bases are TGTGCCAGCAGCTCACAGGGGGCCGATCAGCCCCAGCATTTT. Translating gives CASSSQGADQPQHF.

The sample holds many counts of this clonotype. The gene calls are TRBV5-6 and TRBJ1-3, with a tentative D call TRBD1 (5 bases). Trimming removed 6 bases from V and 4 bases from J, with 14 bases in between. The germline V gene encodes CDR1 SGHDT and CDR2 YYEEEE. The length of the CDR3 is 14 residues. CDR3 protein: CASTRARGGNTIYF. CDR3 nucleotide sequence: TGTGCCAGCACCAGGGCTAGAGGAGGAAACACCATATATTTT.

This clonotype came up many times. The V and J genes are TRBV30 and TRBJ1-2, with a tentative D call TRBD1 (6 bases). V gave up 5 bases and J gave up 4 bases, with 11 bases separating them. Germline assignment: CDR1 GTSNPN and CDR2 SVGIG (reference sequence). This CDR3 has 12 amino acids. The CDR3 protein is CAWVRQVYGYTF. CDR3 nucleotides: TGTGCCTGGGTGAGACAGGTCTATGGCTACACCTTC.

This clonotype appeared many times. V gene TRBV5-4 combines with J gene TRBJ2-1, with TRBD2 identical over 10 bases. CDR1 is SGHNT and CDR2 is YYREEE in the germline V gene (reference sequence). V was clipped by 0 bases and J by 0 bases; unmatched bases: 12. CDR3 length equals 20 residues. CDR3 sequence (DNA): TGTGCCAGCAGCTTGGTCGGTAGTCCTAGCGGGGGTCCCTCCTACAATGAGCAGTTCTTC. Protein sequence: CASSLVGSPSGGPSYNEQFF.

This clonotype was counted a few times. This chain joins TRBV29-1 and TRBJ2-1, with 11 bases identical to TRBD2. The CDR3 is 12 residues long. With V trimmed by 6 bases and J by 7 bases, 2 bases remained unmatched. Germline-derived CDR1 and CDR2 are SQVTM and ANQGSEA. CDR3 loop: CSVWTSGNEQFF. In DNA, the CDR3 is TGCAGCGTGTGGACTAGCGGGAATGAGCAGTTCTTC.

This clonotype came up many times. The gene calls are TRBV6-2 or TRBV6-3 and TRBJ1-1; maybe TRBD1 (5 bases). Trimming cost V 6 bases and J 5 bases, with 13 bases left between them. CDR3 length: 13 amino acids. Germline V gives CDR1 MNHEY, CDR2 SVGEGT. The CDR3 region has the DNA TGTGCCAGCAGGGCGGGGGGGAGGACTGAAGCTTTCTTT. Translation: CASRAGGRTEAFF.

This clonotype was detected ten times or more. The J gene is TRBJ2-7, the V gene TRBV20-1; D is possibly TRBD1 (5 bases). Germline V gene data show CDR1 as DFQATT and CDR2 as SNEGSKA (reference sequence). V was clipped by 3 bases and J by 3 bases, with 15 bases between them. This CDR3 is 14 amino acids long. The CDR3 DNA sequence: TGCAGTGCTAGGGTTCCAGGGTCGGACTACGAGCAGTACTTC. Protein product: CSARVPGSDYEQYF.

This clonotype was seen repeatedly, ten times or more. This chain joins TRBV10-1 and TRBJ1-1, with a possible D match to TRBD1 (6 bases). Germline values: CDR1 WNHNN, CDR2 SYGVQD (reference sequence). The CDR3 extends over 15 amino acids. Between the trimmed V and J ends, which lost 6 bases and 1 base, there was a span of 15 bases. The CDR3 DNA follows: TGCGCCAGCAGCCCGACAGGATCTGGGAACACTGAAGCTTTCTTT. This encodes CASSPTGSGNTEAFF.